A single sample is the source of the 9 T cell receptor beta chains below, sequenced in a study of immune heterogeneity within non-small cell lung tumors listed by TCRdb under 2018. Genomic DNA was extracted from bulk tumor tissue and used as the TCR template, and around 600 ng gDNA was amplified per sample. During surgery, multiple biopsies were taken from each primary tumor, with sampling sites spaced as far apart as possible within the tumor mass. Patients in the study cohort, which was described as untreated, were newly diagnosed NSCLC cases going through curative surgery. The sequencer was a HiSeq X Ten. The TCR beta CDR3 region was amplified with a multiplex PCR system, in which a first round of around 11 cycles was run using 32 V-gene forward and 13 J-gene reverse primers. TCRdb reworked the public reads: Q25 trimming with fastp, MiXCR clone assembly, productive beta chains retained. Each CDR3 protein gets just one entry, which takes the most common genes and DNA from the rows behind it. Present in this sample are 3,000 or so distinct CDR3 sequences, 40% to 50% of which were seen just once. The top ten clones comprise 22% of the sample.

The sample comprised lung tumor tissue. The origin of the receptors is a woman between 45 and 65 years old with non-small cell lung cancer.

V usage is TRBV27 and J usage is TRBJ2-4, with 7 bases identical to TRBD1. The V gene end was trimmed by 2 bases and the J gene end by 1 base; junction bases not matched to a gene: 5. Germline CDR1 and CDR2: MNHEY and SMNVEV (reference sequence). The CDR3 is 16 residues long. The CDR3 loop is CASSLETGKAKNIQYF. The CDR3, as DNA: TGTGCCAGCAGTTTAGAGACAGGGAAGGCCAAAAACATTCAGTACTTC.

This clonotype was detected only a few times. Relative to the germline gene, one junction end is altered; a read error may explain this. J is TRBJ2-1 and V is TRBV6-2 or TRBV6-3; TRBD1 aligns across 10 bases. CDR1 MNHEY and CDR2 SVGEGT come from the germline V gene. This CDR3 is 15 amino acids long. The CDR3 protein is CASRQTGGLSHEKFF. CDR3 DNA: TGTGCCAGCAGGCAGACAGGGGGCTTGTCCCATGAGAAGTTCTTC.

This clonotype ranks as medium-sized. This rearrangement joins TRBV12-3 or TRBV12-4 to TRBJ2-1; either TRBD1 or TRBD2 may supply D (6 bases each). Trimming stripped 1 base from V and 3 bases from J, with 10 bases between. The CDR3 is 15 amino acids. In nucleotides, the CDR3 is TGTGCCAGCAGTTTAGGAGGGGGGAACTACAATGAGCAGTTCTTC. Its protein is CASSLGGGNYNEQFF.

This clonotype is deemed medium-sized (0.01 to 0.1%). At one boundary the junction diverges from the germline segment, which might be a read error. The CDR3 reads CASSLERGAMGNQPQHF. In DNA form, the CDR3 reads TGTGCCAGCAGTTTAGAGCGGGGGGCTATGGGCAATCAGCCCCAGCATTTT. The chain couples TRBV7-9 to TRBJ1-5; D might be TRBD1 (6 bases). The germline gives CDR1 SEHNR, CDR2 FQNEAQ (reference sequence). CDR3 length: 17 amino acids.

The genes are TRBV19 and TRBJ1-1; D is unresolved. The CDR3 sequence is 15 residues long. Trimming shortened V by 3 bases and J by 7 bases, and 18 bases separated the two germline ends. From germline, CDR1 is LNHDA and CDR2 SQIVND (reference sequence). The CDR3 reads CASSMDAGLRDEAFF. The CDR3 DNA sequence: TGTGCCAGTAGTATGGACGCTGGCCTAAGAGATGAAGCTTTCTTT.

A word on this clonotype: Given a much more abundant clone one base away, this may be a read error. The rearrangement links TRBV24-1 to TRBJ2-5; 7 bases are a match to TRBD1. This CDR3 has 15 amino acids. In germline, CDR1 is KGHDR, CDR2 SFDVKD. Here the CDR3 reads CVTSDRQGPQETQYF. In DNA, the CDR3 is TGTGTCACCAGTGATCGACAGGGTCCCCAAGAGACCCAGTACTTC.

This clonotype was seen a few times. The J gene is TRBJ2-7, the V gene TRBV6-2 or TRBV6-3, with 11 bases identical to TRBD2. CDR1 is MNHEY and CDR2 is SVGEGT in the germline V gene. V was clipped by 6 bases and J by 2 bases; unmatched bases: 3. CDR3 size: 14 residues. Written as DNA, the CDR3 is TGTGCCAGCAGGGATAGCGGGAGGGCCTACGAGCAGTACTTC. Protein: CASRDSGRAYEQYF.

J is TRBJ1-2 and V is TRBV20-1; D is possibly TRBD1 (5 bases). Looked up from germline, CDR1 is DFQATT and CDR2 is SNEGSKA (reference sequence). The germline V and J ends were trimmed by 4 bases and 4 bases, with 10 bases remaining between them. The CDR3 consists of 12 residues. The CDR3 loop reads CSATSGAYGYTF. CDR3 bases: TGCAGTGCTACTTCCGGGGCCTATGGCTACACCTTC.

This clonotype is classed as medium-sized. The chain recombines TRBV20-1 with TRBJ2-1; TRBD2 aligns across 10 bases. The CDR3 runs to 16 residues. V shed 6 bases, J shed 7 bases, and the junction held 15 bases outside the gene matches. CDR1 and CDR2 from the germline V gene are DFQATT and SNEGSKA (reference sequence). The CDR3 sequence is CSAADLGAGGGNEQFF. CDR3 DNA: TGCAGTGCCGCAGACCTCGGAGCGGGGGGGGGGAATGAGCAGTTCTTC.